The 10 T cell receptor beta chains below all came from one sample that was sequenced in a study of control samples from healthy donors and cancer patients. Here immunoSEQ multiplex PCR was the method, and the copy in TCRdb shows in-frame clones only, minus some. Of hundreds of thousands of clones listed, about 80% are singletons. Sequenced material: PBMCs. The origin of the receptors is a woman aged 55-69 years with lung cancer.

Remarks on this clone: Other DNA sequences within the sample encode an identical CDR3. The chain is built from TRBV7-9 and TRBJ1-5, with D uncertain. The V end lost 1 base, the J end lost 4 bases, and 11 bases lay between the germline ends. The CDR3 contains 15 residues. Germline assignment: CDR1 SEHNR and CDR2 FQNEAQ (reference sequence). The CDR3 DNA reads as TGTGCCAGCAGCTTAGACGGTTTAAGTAATCAGCCCCAGCATTTT. This codes for CASSLDGLSNQPQHF. Based on the CDR3 plus reference TRBV7-9 and TRBJ1-5, the full variable domain is DTGVSQNPRHKITKRGQNVTFRCDPISEHNRLYWYRQTLGQGPEFLTYFQNEAQLEKSRLLSDRFSAERPKGSFSTLEIQRTEQGDSAMYLCASSLDGLSNQPQHFGDGTRLSIL.

The J gene is TRBJ2-3, the V gene TRBV7-2; a weak D match, TRBD2 (6 bases). Trimming pared 1 base from V and 3 bases from J, leaving 8 bases between. Germline V gene sequence: CDR1 SGHTA, CDR2 FQGNSA. The CDR3 covers 14 residues. CDR3 sequence reads: CASSLGLATDTQYF. In nucleotides, the CDR3 is TGTGCCAGCAGCTTAGGGCTAGCGACAGATACGCAGTATTTT.

The chain is built from TRBV25-1 and TRBJ1-2; D perhaps matches TRBD1 (6 bases). The V gene lost 8 bases and the J gene lost 7 bases, with 17 bases spanning the gap. Germline CDR1 reads MGHDK; CDR2 reads SYGVNS. The CDR3 length is 13 residues. Here the CDR3 DNA reads TGTGCCAGCTGGAACAGGGAAGCATCTGGCTACACCTTC. Encoded protein: CASWNREASGYTF.

The chain uses TRBV21-1 and TRBJ2-7; the table's D call of TRBD2 was not tested on the DNA. TRBV21-1 is recorded as a pseudogene. The length of the CDR3 is 16 residues. The CDR3 nucleotides are TGTGCCAGCAGCTATGATCCCGGGACTAGCGGGGGGATCCGGTACTTC. The encoded protein is CASSYDPGTSGGIRYF.

This CDR3 reads CASSLYGSASDTQYF. For the CDR3, the DNA is TGTGCCAGCAGTTTATACGGTAGCGCCTCAGATACGCAGTATTTT. The rearrangement joins TRBV27 to TRBJ2-3; the D gene is possibly TRBD2 (5 bases). This CDR3 contains 15 residues. V shed 1 base and J shed 4 bases, with 12 bases lying between them. Per germline, CDR1 MNHEY and CDR2 SMNVEV (reference sequence).

This clone was seen a few times. This chain uses TRBV6-5 with TRBJ1-1; D perhaps matches TRBD1 (5 bases). With 6 bases removed from V and 0 bases from J, the gap between germline ends came to 11 bases. Germline CDR1 reads MNHEY; CDR2 reads SVGAGI. The CDR3 has 14 residues. CDR3 loop: CASSERQLNTEAFF. The CDR3 bases are TGTGCCAGCAGCGAGCGACAGCTGAACACTGAAGCTTTCTTT.

The chain links TRBV15 to TRBJ1-3; the D is unclear. The CDR3 consists of 13 residues. CDR1 is LNHNV and CDR2 is YYDKDF in the germline V gene (reference sequence). With 0 bases removed from V and 4 bases from J, the gap between germline ends came to 4 bases. For the CDR3, the DNA is TGTGCCACCAGCAGAGATCGGGGAAACACCATATATTTT. Translated, it gives CATSRDRGNTIYF.

CDR3 loop: CSGGQGNTEAFF. Here the CDR3 DNA reads TGCAGCGGCGGACAGGGGAACACTGAAGCTTTCTTT. This chain links TRBV29-1 with TRBJ1-1; TRBD1 matches at 8 bases. The CDR3 has 12 residues. The germline gives CDR1 SQVTM, CDR2 ANQGSEA. Unmatched junction bases numbered 2, after V lost 7 bases and J lost 1 base.

The rearrangement uses TRBV6-5 and TRBJ2-7; 12 bases are a match to TRBD2. The CDR3 runs 15 residues. Germline CDR1 reads MNHEY; CDR2 reads SVGAGI. The V gene end was trimmed by 6 bases and the J gene end by 6 bases; junction bases not matched to a gene: 9. The CDR3 spells CASRGTSGYQVEQYF. The CDR3 DNA reads as TGTGCCAGCAGAGGGACTAGCGGGTACCAGGTCGAGCAGTACTTC.

V gene TRBV9 combines with J gene TRBJ2-2, with D hard to call. V lost 2 bases and J lost 6, with 14 bases in between. This CDR3 contains 15 residues. Germline CDR1 SGDLS, CDR2 YYNGEE. CDR3 DNA sequence: TGTGCCAGCAGCGTTCAATGGTCGGGCCCCGGGGAGCTGTTTTTT. It encodes CASSVQWSGPGELFF. Filled out from reference TRBV9 and TRBJ2-2, the complete variable domain reads DSGVTQTPKHLITATGQRVTLRCSPRSGDLSVYWYQQSLDQGLQFLIQYYNGEERAKGNILERFSAQQFPDLHSELNLSSLELGDSALYFCASSVQWSGPGELFFGEGSRLTVL.